The next 3 T cell receptor beta chains were all read from a single sample in a study of CD8 T cells in ankylosing spondylitis. No antigens are known for them. Findings and limits, study-wide: Typical of ankylosing spondylitis blood, it appeared, was a TCR beta motif of several highly homologous variants.

TCRdb re-derived calls from the 5' RACE reads in MiXCR, one entry per CDR3 protein. Of 220,000 or so distinct CDR3 sequences listed, about a sixth are singletons. Sequencing was carried out using blood, either unsorted or a sorted T cell fraction (not recorded which). These receptors all come from a male donor with ankylosing spondylitis.

In this sample, this clonotype turned up a few times. CDR3 nucleotide sequence: TGTGCCAGTAGTACCTCCGGGACTGTCACGAATACGCAGTATTTT. Residues: CASSTSGTVTNTQYF. The chain has TRBV19 and TRBJ2-3; D is perhaps TRBD2 (6 bases). V dropped 4 bases and J dropped 7 bases, with 18 bases sitting between them. CDR3 length: 15 amino acids. Per germline, CDR1 LNHDA and CDR2 SQIVND (reference sequence).

In this sample, this clonotype turned up once. This CDR3 reads CASSLSDRTGISNQPQHF. The CDR3 DNA is TGTGCCAGCAGCTTATCAGATCGGACAGGCATTAGCAATCAGCCCCAGCATTTT. This sequence joins TRBV11-2 and TRBJ1-5; 7 bases match TRBD1. This CDR3 has 18 residues. Germline-derived CDR1 and CDR2 are SGHAT and FQNNGV. The ends lost 2 bases at V and 0 bases at J; junction bases unmatched: 10.

The gene calls are TRBV6-1 and TRBJ2-7; D ambiguous. There are 15 residues in the CDR3. V shed 5 bases and J shed 2 bases, with 16 bases lying between them. The germline V gene encodes CDR1 MNHNS and CDR2 SASEGT. In DNA form, the CDR3 reads TGTGCCAGCAGTCCACCCGGGTTTCTCGCCTACGAGCAGTACTTC. Translating gives CASSPPGFLAYEQYF.